The clone carrying this T cell receptor (beta chain) was recorded a few times. The antigen is not known. This sample was included in a study of response to subunit inactivated influenza vaccine. Notes on the study in general: Authors suggested that a seasonal influenza vaccination recruits few new T cells each time.

Per the germline V gene, CDR1 is SQVTM and CDR2 is ANQGSEA. With 4 bases removed from V and 4 bases from J, the gap between germline ends came to 17 bases. This CDR3 is built from 14 residues. Each CDR3 protein is one row after TCRdb ran MiXCR on the RT-PCR reads. The repertoire includes about 650,000 distinct CDR3 sequences, 14% of them detected once, and about 7.4% sits in the top ten. The sequencing used PBMCs from blood, collected 14 to 15 days before vaccination. The TCR comes from a man aged 45-60 years who received an inactivated influenza vaccine. V gene TRBV29-1 combines with J gene TRBJ2-7; unclear D gene. Written as DNA, the CDR3 is TGCAGCGTTGTGCTGTGGGGATCGATATACGAGCAGTACTTC. This translates into CSVVLWGSIYEQYF.